A selection of T cell receptor beta chains follows, all from one sample in a study of blood T cell repertoires in COVID-19. The table came from immunoSEQ multiplex PCR; TCRdb's copy has only in-frame clones and leaves some out. This sample has about 210,000 clones, with over 75% found just once. Sequences were obtained from PBMCs or T cells enriched from blood (not recorded which). All receptors derive from a man aged 35-49 years who had recovered from COVID-19. Both conserved end residues are part of each CDR3. A D gene is named only where the DNA matches it firmly. Expanded clones are given a class, and other clones once, few, many or no size at all.

V: TRBV29-1
D: NA
J: TRBJ2-4
size: NA
DNA: TGCAGCGTTGTCACTGACAGACGGATTCAGTACTTC
CDR3: CSVVTDRRIQYF

V: TRBV5-1
D: NA
J: TRBJ1-1
size: NA
DNA: TGCGCCAGCAGCTCAAGGAGCCAGGGTACCACTGAAGCTTTCTTT
CDR3: CASSSRSQGTTEAFF

V: TRBV29-1
D: TRBD1
J: TRBJ1-1
size: NA
DNA: TGCAGCGTTGGAGGGGGCGTATTGAGAAGACAAACGAACACTGAAGCTTTCTTT
CDR3: CSVGGGVLRRQTNTEAFF

V: TRBV18
D: TRBD2
J: TRBJ2-7
size: NA
DNA: TGTGCCAGCTCACCGCCTACGGGCTCACTAGCGGGCTCCTACGAGCAGTACTTC
CDR3: CASSPPTGSLAGSYEQYF

V: TRBV3-1/TRBV3-2
D: TRBD2
J: TRBJ2-3
size: NA
DNA: TGTGCCAGCAGCCATGTAGCGGGGGGCTTCACAGATACGCAGTATTTT
CDR3: CASSHVAGGFTDTQYF

V: TRBV7-9
D: TRBD2
J: TRBJ2-1
size: NA
DNA: TGTGCCAGCAGCTTATCCCGACTAGCGGGAGGCTATTACAATGAGCAGTTCTTC
CDR3: CASSLSRLAGGYYNEQFF

V: TRBV3-1/TRBV3-2
D: TRBD1
J: TRBJ2-6
size: once
DNA: TGTGCCAGCAGCCAAGGGGACAGGGGTTCGAAGGGGGCCAACGTCCTGACTTTC
CDR3: CASSQGDRGSKGANVLTF

V: TRBV10-3
D: TRBD2
J: TRBJ2-3
size: NA
DNA: TGTGCCATCAGTGCAGGACTAGCGGGAGTGGGTGATACGCAGTATTTT
CDR3: CAISAGLAGVGDTQYF

V: TRBV4-1
D: TRBD2
J: TRBJ2-5
size: NA
DNA: TGCGCCAGCAGCCAAGGAAGAGGACTAGCGGGAGAAGAGACCCAGTACTTC
CDR3: CASSQGRGLAGEETQYF

V: TRBV5-1
D: TRBD1
J: TRBJ1-2
size: NA
DNA: TGCGCCAGCAGCTCCGGACAGGGGGCGCCTCGCAATGGCTACACCTTC
CDR3: CASSSGQGAPRNGYTF

V: TRBV5-1
D: NA
J: TRBJ1-3
size: few
DNA: TGCGCCAGCAGCTTGGGAGGGGGTCCTGGAAACACCATATATTTT
CDR3: CASSLGGGPGNTIYF

V: TRBV3-1/TRBV3-2
D: NA
J: TRBJ1-2
size: NA
DNA: TGTGCCAGCAGCCAAGCCCAATATGGCTACACCTTC
CDR3: CASSQAQYGYTF

V: TRBV5-1
D: NA
J: TRBJ2-7
size: NA
DNA: TGCGCCAGCAGCTTGGCCTTAAGGGACGCGGGAGAGCAGTACTTC
CDR3: CASSLALRDAGEQYF

V: TRBV7-3
D: TRBD1
J: TRBJ2-1
size: NA
DNA: TGTGCCAGCAGGCAAAAGGGGGCGGCGGATGAGCAGTTCTTC
CDR3: CASRQKGAADEQFF

V: TRBV6-4
D: TRBD1
J: TRBJ1-1
size: NA
DNA: TGTGCCAGCAGTGCGGGGACAGGGAACACTGAAGCTTTCTTT
CDR3: CASSAGTGNTEAFF

V: TRBV19
D: NA
J: TRBJ1-6
size: few
DNA: TGTGCCAGTACCACACCTTGGGGCAGGGATAATTCACCCCTCCACTTT
CDR3: CASTTPWGRDNSPLHF

V: TRBV14
D: TRBD1
J: TRBJ2-7
size: NA
DNA: TGTGCCAGCAGCCCGTCGCCCGGGACAGGGTTCTACGAGCAGTACTTC
CDR3: CASSPSPGTGFYEQYF

V: TRBV7-9
D: NA
J: TRBJ2-3
size: NA
DNA: TGTGCCAGCAGCTTAGGCAGGGGTGGGGATACGCAGTATTTT
CDR3: CASSLGRGGDTQYF

V: TRBV29-1
D: TRBD1
J: TRBJ2-7
size: NA
DNA: TGCAGCGTTGTACCGGGACAGGCATCCTACGAGCAGTACTTC
CDR3: CSVVPGQASYEQYF

V: TRBV5-3
D: NA
J: TRBJ2-1
size: NA
DNA: TGTGCCGGCCTTCGGAGGAGGTCCTACAATGAGCAGTTCTTC
CDR3: CAGLRRRSYNEQFF

V: TRBV7-2
D: TRBD1
J: TRBJ2-7
size: NA
DNA: TGTGCCAGCAGCTTAGCGGGACAGGCTGGCCACGAGCAGTACTTC
CDR3: CASSLAGQAGHEQYF

V: TRBV4-1
D: TRBD2
J: TRBJ2-3
size: NA
DNA: TGCGCCAGCAGCCAAGATTCAGGACTAGCGGGAGTTCCAGATACGCAGTATTTT
CDR3: CASSQDSGLAGVPDTQYF

V: TRBV2
D: TRBD1
J: TRBJ1-4
size: once
DNA: TGTGCCAGCGGCGACAGGGTGGGAACTAATGAAAAACTGTTTTTT
CDR3: CASGDRVGTNEKLFF

V: TRBV29-1
D: TRBD1
J: TRBJ1-2
size: NA
DNA: TGCAGCGCCGGGGACAGGGGAGACTATGGCTACACCTTC
CDR3: CSAGDRGDYGYTF

V: TRBV3-1/TRBV3-2
D: NA
J: TRBJ2-5
size: NA
DNA: TGTGCCAGCAGCCAACCAAACTTAGCGAAGTACCAAGAGACCCAGTACTTC
CDR3: CASSQPNLAKYQETQYF

V: TRBV9
D: NA
J: TRBJ1-2
size: NA
DNA: TGTGCCAGCAGCGTAAGGGGACACCTCACCGGCTATGGCTACACCTTC
CDR3: CASSVRGHLTGYGYTF